This T cell receptor beta chain came from a study of blood T cell repertoires in COVID-19. Overall study context: Samples of COVID-19 (acute and convalescent) were obtained from the United States, Italy and Spain. PBMCs, B-cell-depleted T cells, or T cells were the source of the cDNA or gDNA that made up the material.

CDR1 and CDR2 (germline): MNHEY, SVGAGI. The CDR3 runs 14 residues. J gave up 11 bases and V 5 bases, and 12 bases lay outside the gene matches. This clone was seen once. Methods used by the authors: From reference gene primer amplification, estimates of nucleated cell counts were derived. The data were produced by immunoSEQ multiplex PCR, yet TCRdb's version contains in-frame clones alone and is incomplete. That table is the source of V, J and clone size, and D and trimming were worked out from the DNA. This sample carries 15,000 to 20,000 clones, 91% of them seen once, and the ten largest clones take roughly 6.6%.

This chain links TRBV6-5 with TRBJ1-5; 7 bases line up with TRBD1. This receptor was obtained from a human donor in a cohort sampled during active COVID-19. The sample was peripheral blood. The CDR3 region has the DNA TGTGCCAGCAGTACAGACCGGGACAGACTATCCCAGCATTTT. Its protein is CASSTDRDRLSQHF.